Included here is one TCR beta chain sequence, with context. Its target antigen remains unknown. One base away there is no much larger clone; base qualities are not given. The sample comes from a study of blood T cell repertoires in COVID-19 (dated by TCRdb to 2020 to 2021). The study in broad terms: The collaborator samples originated in the United States, Italy and Spain and spanned the acute and convalescent phases of COVID-19. HLA class I and class II types, where available, came from metadata supplied by the sample provider rather than from assay-based typing. The repertoires were made available in a free public database intended to serve as a resource for research on the immune response to SARS-CoV-2. The dataset comprised deeply sampled blood TCRbeta repertoires from subjects exposed to, actively infected with, or recovered from COVID-19. The prospective study material was composed of cDNA or gDNA derived from T cells, B-cell-depleted T cells, or PBMCs. The samples were drawn from two sources: the first 160 participants of the ongoing ImmuneRACE study, and 1,200 or so subjects contributed by 6 global collaborators. Nearly every sample came with metadata listing a de-identified subject ID, COVID-19 status, age in years and sex.

Study-wide findings and limitations: The quantity of clinical and demographic metadata differed by source and by participant and was supplied without curation.

The CDR3 spans 15 residues, from the cysteine through the phenylalanine. Only the CDR3 DNA stays, 45 bases, in frame from base 1. V trim: 8 bases; J trim: 4 bases; unmatched bases: 7. CDR1 is given as LNHDA and CDR2 as SQIVND, both from the germline V gene (reference sequence). TCRbeta CDR3 regions were amplified from genomic DNA using the immunoSEQ Assay, a bias-controlled multiplex PCR. In the paper's pipeline: Nucleated cell counts per sample were estimated from amplification of reference gene primers within the assay. To quantify the absolute abundance of each unique TCRbeta CDR3 rearrangement, sequence reads were collapsed and filtered. For each sample, productive Simpson clonality was calculated by taking the square root of Simpson's diversity index across productive rearrangements. What TCRdb holds here is the immuneACCESS table cut down to in-frame rearrangements. Part of the clones is not present; checked against another copy, under half of the missing clones reflect an unresolved V gene, and the others are unexplained. The V and J calls and clone size are taken from that table; D and trimming were inferred from the DNA. The sample has over 400,000 clones on record, roughly 88% of them singletons. Approximately 3% of the sample is taken by the ten largest.

Whole blood was collected in K2EDTA tubes by collaborating institutions according to the institutions' own protocols. For TCRbeta analysis, collaborators shipped samples as frozen whole blood, isolated PBMCs, or DNA extracted from either of those sample types. The source of this sequence is a human donor in a cohort sampled during active COVID-19. Sequenced sample: peripheral blood. The chain was built from TRBV19 and TRBJ1-3, and 11 bases in between align with TRBD1. CDR3 sequence: CASSSDRGPGNTIYF. The sequence in DNA is TGTGCCAGTTCTTCGGACAGGGGGCCGGGAAACACCATATATTTT.